The T cell receptor beta chain described here comes from a study of T cell changes during pregnancy in multiple sclerosis. Using immunoSEQ multiplex PCR, the repertoire was profiled, and TCRdb retains in-frame clones only, with some absent. The sample includes under 90,000 clones, 80% to 95% seen only once; the top ten take roughly 3.3%. The CDR3 sequence is 15 residues long. V lost 0 bases, J lost 7 bases, and 15 bases lay in between. Germline CDR1 LNHNV, CDR2 YYDKDF (reference sequence). The chain couples TRBV15 to TRBJ1-2; tentative D call: TRBD1 (6 bases). This sequence was found in a female donor in good health, enrolled as a control in a pregnancy study. The sample was peripheral blood, taken after pregnancy. The CDR3 nucleotides read TGTGCCACCAGCAGAGATGGCAGGGGCTTAACTGGCTACACCTTC. It encodes CATSRDGRGLTGYTF.